The clone carrying this T cell receptor (beta chain) has more than one count but fewer than ten. Its antigen is as yet unknown. TCRdb processed the 5' RACE reads anew with MiXCR; each CDR3 protein has one entry. This sample yields 250,000 or so distinct CDR3 sequences, of which around a tenth are seen a single time; 6.8% belongs to the top ten. The data originate from a study of CD8 T cells in ankylosing spondylitis. Study-level findings and limits: Previously reported in reactive arthritis synovial fluid and blood were some of the motif variants.

The CDR3 length is 14 residues. CDR1 is MDHEN and CDR2 is SYDVKM in the germline V gene. Trimming left V 6 bases short and J 1 base short, with 12 bases between. The specimen sequenced was blood, either unsorted or a sorted T cell fraction (not recorded which). This chain joins TRBV28 and TRBJ1-1; D gene ambiguous. The origin of this receptor is a male donor with ankylosing spondylitis or in good health (not recorded which). In DNA, the CDR3 is TGTGCCAGCAGCCTCAGGTTTTCGAACACTGAAGCTTTCTTT. It translates to CASSLRFSNTEAFF. The whole variable domain, filled in from reference TRBV28 and TRBJ1-1, reads DVKVTQSSRYLVKRTGEKVFLECVQDMDHENMFWYRQDPGLGLRLIYFSYDVKMKEKGDIPEGYSVSREKKERFSLILESASTNQTSMYLCASSLRFSNTEAFFGQGTRLTVV.